This entry lists 10 T cell receptor beta chains sequenced from one sample in a study of early T cells in non-severe SARS-CoV-2 infection. TCRdb ran MiXCR on the 5' RACE reads and lists one entry per CDR3 protein. This table holds tens of thousands of distinct CDR3 sequences, approximately 12% found once. The source material was whole blood, sampled at baseline. All receptors come from an adult who was a healthcare worker with PCR-confirmed SARS-CoV-2 infection or an uninfected control (not recorded which).

This clonotype was seen ten or more times. The rearrangement joins TRBV30 to TRBJ1-5, with 7 bases identical to TRBD1. This CDR3 is built from 13 residues. CDR1 is GTSNPN, CDR2 SVGIG, per germline (reference sequence). Trimming at V came to 1 base and at J to 5 bases, leaving 2 bases not matched to a gene. CDR3 coding DNA: TGTGCCTGGAGTGAGAGGGGGCATCAGCCCCAGCATTTT. Translating gives CAWSERGHQPQHF.

This clonotype was picked up many times. The rearrangement uses TRBV5-1 and TRBJ2-2; 10 bases fit TRBD2. CDR3 length: 16 amino acids. Trimming at V came to 3 bases and at J to 3 bases, leaving 5 bases not matched to a gene. Germline V gene data show CDR1 as SGHRS and CDR2 as YFSETQ. The CDR3 bases are TGCGCCAGCAGCTGGAGCGGGAGGGGCGACACCGGGGAGCTGTTTTTT. This encodes CASSWSGRGDTGELFF.

This clonotype was seen more than once but under ten times. J is TRBJ2-2 and V is TRBV19, with a tentative D call TRBD2 (5 bases). CDR3 length equals 15 residues. The V gene lost 8 bases and the J gene lost 6 bases, with 19 bases spanning the gap. Germline CDR1 and CDR2: LNHDA and SQIVND (reference sequence). The CDR3 spells CASGAAFSVPGELFF. The CDR3 bases are TGTGCCAGTGGAGCGGCTTTCTCGGTACCCGGGGAGCTGTTTTTT.

DNA for the CDR3: TGTGCCAGCAGCACAGGACTAGCGGGGACCCTAGATACGCAGTATTTT. Protein product: CASSTGLAGTLDTQYF. The chain is built from TRBV7-9 and TRBJ2-3; 12 bases fit TRBD2. Per germline, CDR1 SEHNR and CDR2 FQNEAQ (reference sequence). The CDR3 covers 16 residues. Unmatched junction bases numbered 8, after V lost 5 bases and J lost 5 bases. Drawing the rest from reference TRBV7-9 and TRBJ2-3, the complete variable domain is DTGVSQNPRHKITKRGQNVTFRCDPISEHNRLYWYRQTLGQGPEFLTYFQNEAQLEKSRLLSDRFSAERPKGSFSTLEIQRTEQGDSAMYLCASSTGLAGTLDTQYFGPGTRLTVL.

Ten or more counts support this clonotype. The chain combines TRBV5-6 with TRBJ1-1; tentative D call: TRBD1 (5 bases). Germline-derived CDR1 and CDR2 are SGHDT and YYEEEE. V lost 3 bases and J 0 bases, leaving 12 bases between the germline ends. CDR3 length equals 15 residues. In DNA, the CDR3 is TGTGCCAGCAGCTGGGGGACCAGCATGAACACTGAAGCTTTCTTT. Translating it yields CASSWGTSMNTEAFF. The full variable domain, in which reference TRBV5-6 and TRBJ1-1 provide the parts outside the CDR3, is DAGVTQSPTHLIKTRGQQVTLRCSPKSGHDTVSWYQQALGQGPQFIFQYYEEEERQRGNFPDRFSGHQFPNYSSELNVNALLLGDSALYLCASSWGTSMNTEAFFGQGTRLTVV.

This clonotype occurred a few times. J is TRBJ1-1 and V is TRBV12-3 or TRBV12-4; D call uncertain. The CDR3 is 15 amino acids. Trimming stripped 6 bases from V and 4 bases from J, with 18 bases between. This CDR3 reads CASRFPGGPSTEAFF. The CDR3 nucleotides read TGTGCCAGCAGGTTTCCGGGAGGGCCGAGCACTGAAGCTTTCTTT.

This clonotype has ten or more counts. The chain couples TRBV30 to TRBJ1-6, with 7 bases that match TRBD1. The germline gives CDR1 GTSNPN, CDR2 SVGIG (reference sequence). There are 14 residues in the CDR3. Trimming at V came to 2 bases and at J to 5 bases, leaving 3 bases not matched to a gene. Here the CDR3 DNA reads TGTGCCTGGAGTTACGGGACAGATAATTCACCCCTCCACTTT. Translating it yields CAWSYGTDNSPLHF.

This clonotype occurred many times. The chain uses TRBV14 and TRBJ1-3, with D uncertain. The germline gives CDR1 SGHDN, CDR2 FVKESK. Trimming left V 3 bases short and J 0 bases short, with 9 bases between. The CDR3 runs 15 residues. The CDR3 coding sequence is TGTGCCAGCAGCCACCGGACGAGCTCTGGAAACACCATATATTTT. Amino acids: CASSHRTSSGNTIYF.

This clonotype was counted at least ten times. The chain has TRBV29-1 and TRBJ1-1; D call uncertain. V gave up 4 bases and J gave up 9 bases, with 9 bases separating them. Germline V gene data show CDR1 as SQVTM and CDR2 as ANQGSEA. The CDR3 is 10 amino acids. The DNA for the CDR3 is TGCAGCGTTGCTCACGGGAAAGCTTTCTTT. This sequence encodes CSVAHGKAFF.

A few counts support this clonotype. This rearrangement joins TRBV7-6 to TRBJ2-3; 8 nucleotides match TRBD2. Germline V lookup: CDR1 SGHVS, CDR2 FNYEAQ. The V segment lost 1 base and the J segment 6 bases; nucleotides outside the gene matches: 12. The CDR3 covers 17 residues. The CDR3 nucleotides read TGTGCCAGCAGCTTAGGGATCGGACTAGCCGCGGGTGATACGCAGTATTTT. This codes for CASSLGIGLAAGDTQYF.